Reported below is one T cell receptor (beta chain). The CDR3 is 14 amino acids. Germline loops: CDR1 SGHKS, CDR2 YYEKEE (reference sequence). The ends lost 3 bases at V and 1 base at J; junction bases unmatched: 2. The sample originates from a study of blood T cell repertoires in COVID-19. Across the study: Acute and convalescent COVID-19 specimens originated in the United States, Italy and Spain. T cells, B-cell-depleted T cells, or PBMCs supplied cDNA or gDNA.

Authors' analysis steps: It was from reference gene primer amplification that nucleated cell counts were estimated. The table came from immunoSEQ multiplex PCR; TCRdb's copy has only in-frame clones and leaves some out. V, J and clone size are those of that table, while D and trimming were read from the DNA. Among about 51,000 clones listed, around 87% were seen once. Sequencing was carried out using peripheral blood. The chain joins TRBV5-5 to TRBJ1-1; 8 nucleotides agree with TRBD1. This receptor was taken from a man in his fifties or sixties with active COVID-19. CDR3 DNA: TGTGCCAGCAGCTATGACAGGGGGAACACTGAAGCTTTCTTT. Amino acids: CASSYDRGNTEAFF. The complete variable domain, with remaining parts taken from reference TRBV5-5 and TRBJ1-1, reads DAGVTQSPTHLIKTRGQQVTLRCSPISGHKSVSWYQQVLGQGPQFIFQYYEKEERGRGNFPDRFSARQFPNYSSELNVNALLLGDSALYLCASSYDRGNTEAFFGQGTRLTVV.